The next 21 T cell receptor beta chains were all read from a single sample in a study of spatial heterogeneity in lung cancer. Described time point: sample taken at primary tumor resection. Unsorted whole RNA of tumor, nontumor lung or frozen PBMC was sequenced. TCRdb redid the calling of the 5' RACE reads with MiXCR, one entry per CDR3 protein. The sample yields around 8,000 distinct CDR3 sequences, about 8.3% seen once. Material: PBMCs, obtained at surgery. The receptors were gathered from a male donor with early-stage non-small cell lung cancer.

This clonotype was found many times. The library was designed around alpha chains, so this beta chain is a stray read whose abundance carries little weight. The rearrangement joins TRBV4-2 to TRBJ1-4; unclear D gene. The CDR3 consists of 18 residues. V lost 1 base to trimming and J lost 9 bases, with 24 bases between them. Germline assignment: CDR1 LGHNA and CDR2 YNFKEQ. DNA for the CDR3: TGTGCCAGCAGCCAAGCGGGTTGGTTGACCCTGCTGACGCAAAAACTGTTTTTT. Translated, it gives CASSQAGWLTLLTQKLFF.

There are a few counts of this clonotype. Since the library was made to target alpha chains, this beta chain is a stray read and its abundance is not meaningful. J is TRBJ1-5 and V is TRBV7-8; 7 bases align to TRBD1. CDR1 and CDR2 from the germline V gene are SGHVS and FQNEAQ. The CDR3 spans 16 residues. V shed 0 bases and J 3 bases; nucleotides not matched to a gene: 5. CDR3 region: CASSLAIDRANQPQHF. The CDR3 DNA reads TGTGCCAGCAGCTTAGCAATTGACAGGGCCAATCAGCCCCAGCATTTT.

As concerns this clonotype: This beta chain is an off-target read within a library intended for alpha chains, so its frequency means little. The chain uses TRBV7-9 and TRBJ1-1, with D possibly being TRBD1 (5 bases). This CDR3 contains 16 residues. V was pared by 4 bases and J by 1 base, with 16 bases between. Germline CDR1 reads SEHNR; CDR2 reads FQNEAQ (reference sequence). CDR3 amino acids: CASSSRGGIGNTEAFF. CDR3 in DNA: TGTGCCAGCAGCTCGAGGGGAGGGATCGGGAACACTGAAGCTTTCTTT.

This clonotype was seen at least ten times. In a library made to pick up alpha chains, this beta chain is a stray read with a size that means little. The chain recombines TRBV10-3 with TRBJ2-7, with D possibly being TRBD2 (5 bases). CDR3 size: 13 residues. Looked up from germline, CDR1 is ENHRY and CDR2 is SYGVKD. V lost 6 bases to trimming and J lost 2 bases, with 11 bases between them. DNA of the CDR3: TGTGCCATCAGGACGACGGGGACCTACGAGCAGTACTTC. Translated: CAIRTTGTYEQYF.

This clonotype has ten or more counts. With the library built for alpha chains, this beta chain is off target and its frequency is not meaningful. J is TRBJ1-5 and V is TRBV2; TRBD1 agrees at 10 bases. The CDR3 sequence is 14 residues long. Germline V gene sequence: CDR1 SNHLY, CDR2 FYNNEI. After removal of 9 bases from V and 1 base from J, the junction contained 3 bases not matched to a gene. The CDR3 loop reads CASRTGGSNQPQHF. CDR3 bases: TGTGCCAGTAGGACAGGGGGAAGCAATCAGCCCCAGCATTTT.

This clonotype was observed at least ten times. This beta chain slipped into a library made for alpha chains as a stray read, so its size is not meaningful. The chain combines TRBV5-6 with TRBJ2-7; 11 bases map to TRBD2. V lost 4 bases to trimming and J lost 0 bases; unmatched junction nucleotides: 3. The CDR3 length is 15 residues. Germline lookup yields CDR1 SGHDT and CDR2 YYEEEE. This CDR3 is CASSRLAGRSYEQYF. CDR3 coding DNA: TGTGCCAGCAGCCGACTAGCGGGACGCTCCTACGAGCAGTACTTC. Full variable domain (remainder filled in from reference TRBV5-6 and TRBJ2-7): DAGVTQSPTHLIKTRGQQVTLRCSPKSGHDTVSWYQQALGQGPQFIFQYYEEEERQRGNFPDRFSGHQFPNYSSELNVNALLLGDSALYLCASSRLAGRSYEQYFGPGTRLTVT.

The table lists this clonotype with many counts. Since the library was made to target alpha chains, this beta chain is a stray read and its abundance is not meaningful. The rearrangement links TRBV4-3 to TRBJ2-6; 7 bases agree with TRBD1. Germline values: CDR1 LGHNA, CDR2 YSLEER. Trimming removed 0 bases from V and 0 bases from J; junction bases left unmatched: 14. The CDR3 is 21 residues long. CDR3 in DNA: TGCGCCAGCAGCCAAGATCAGGGAAGGGACAGCTTGTTCTCTGGGGCCAACGTCCTGACTTTC. This encodes CASSQDQGRDSLFSGANVLTF.

This clonotype appeared many times. Being off target in a library aimed at alpha chains, this beta chain has a size of little meaning. J is TRBJ2-7 and V is TRBV12-3 or TRBV12-4; D not certain. The V gene lost 5 bases and the J gene lost 3 bases, with 17 bases spanning the gap. This CDR3 is 15 amino acids long. The CDR3 loop reads CASSPMGAEIYEQYF. CDR3 nucleotides: TGTGCCAGCAGTCCCATGGGCGCGGAGATCTACGAGCAGTACTTC.

The sample holds many counts of this clonotype. The library was built for alpha chains, so this beta chain is an off-target read and its size means little. The rearrangement uses TRBV12-3 or TRBV12-4 and TRBJ2-3; D is undetermined. CDR3 length: 15 residues. The germline V and J ends were trimmed by 0 bases and 2 bases, with 9 bases remaining between them. The CDR3 DNA is TGTGCCAGCAGTTTAGCTGGGCTAATCACAGATACGCAGTATTTT. Translated: CASSLAGLITDTQYF.

This clonotype was seen repeatedly, ten times or more. A library prepared for alpha chains yielded this beta chain as an off-target read; its size is of little meaning. The CDR3 DNA reads TGCGCCAGCAGCCAACGATGGGGGGACCACCGAGACTACGAGCAGTACTTC. As protein: CASSQRWGDHRDYEQYF. This rearrangement joins TRBV4-3 to TRBJ2-7, with TRBD2 as a possible D gene (6 bases). Looked up from germline, CDR1 is LGHNA and CDR2 is YSLEER. Deletions cut 2 bases from V and 3 bases from J, with 20 bases between. The CDR3 has 17 amino acids.

This clonotype was counted at least ten times. This beta chain is a stray read from a library made for alpha chains; its abundance is not meaningful. The chain carries TRBV5-1 and TRBJ1-2; 8 bases match TRBD1. V was pared by 1 base and J by 8 bases, with 7 bases of the junction left unmatched. The CDR3 length is 14 residues. Germline assignment: CDR1 SGHRS and CDR2 YFSETQ. CDR3 residues: CASSLLGQEQGYTF. The CDR3 DNA follows: TGCGCCAGCAGCTTGTTGGGACAGGAACAGGGCTACACCTTC.

Comment on this clonotype: Within a library made for alpha chains, this beta chain is off target, and its count is uninformative. The genes are TRBV30 and TRBJ1-1; no clear D. V lost 2 bases to trimming and J lost 1 base, with 8 bases between them. The CDR3 loop spans 13 amino acids. The germline gives CDR1 GTSNPN, CDR2 SVGIG (reference sequence). In nucleotides, the CDR3 is TGTGCCTGGAGTTCGACCGAGAACACTGAAGCTTTCTTT. Its protein is CAWSSTENTEAFF.

This clonotype was seen at least ten times. This beta chain is a stray sequence in a library constructed for alpha chains; its clone size is not meaningful. The V and J genes are TRBV7-9 and TRBJ2-7; D is ambiguous. The CDR3 spans 11 residues. Trimming took 5 bases from V and 6 from J, leaving 8 bases between them. Looked up from germline, CDR1 is SEHNR and CDR2 is FQNEAQ (reference sequence). The CDR3 reads CASSRSLEQYF. The CDR3 DNA reads as TGTGCCAGCAGCCGCAGCCTCGAGCAGTACTTC. The full variable domain, with the rest looked up from reference TRBV7-9 and TRBJ2-7, is DTGVSQNPRHKITKRGQNVTFRCDPISEHNRLYWYRQTLGQGPEFLTYFQNEAQLEKSRLLSDRFSAERPKGSFSTLEIQRTEQGDSAMYLCASSRSLEQYFGPGTRLTVT.

Regarding this clonotype: For a library built for alpha chains, this beta chain is a stray read; little rests on its size. The chain employs TRBV5-1 and TRBJ2-3; a weak D match, TRBD2 (5 bases). CDR3 length equals 16 residues. The germline CDR1 and CDR2 sequences are SGHRS and YFSETQ. The V end was cut by 4 bases, the J end by 1 base, with 16 bases between. The CDR3 sequence is CASSPTTGFGTDTQYF. In nucleotides, the CDR3 is TGCGCCAGCAGCCCTACTACGGGGTTCGGCACAGATACGCAGTATTTT.

Ten or more counts support this clonotype. This beta chain turned up in a library designed for alpha chains; as an off-target read, its abundance says little. V is TRBV12-3 or TRBV12-4 and J is TRBJ2-1; 7 bases agree with TRBD2. With V trimmed by 6 bases and J by 4 bases, 12 bases remained unmatched. This CDR3 has 16 amino acids. The CDR3 sequence is CASSPGPGLSYNEQFF. CDR3 DNA sequence: TGTGCCAGCAGCCCCGGCCCGGGACTAAGTTACAATGAGCAGTTCTTC.

This clonotype was observed at least ten times. The library was built for alpha chains, so this beta chain is an off-target read and its size means little. The chain is built from TRBV20-1 and TRBJ2-1, with 11 bases matching TRBD1. Looked up from germline, CDR1 is DFQATT and CDR2 is SNEGSKA (reference sequence). Trimming cost V 3 bases and J 7 bases; bases outside gene matches: 8. The CDR3 contains 15 residues. The CDR3 loop reads CSASMPGQGGNEQFF. DNA for the CDR3: TGCAGTGCTAGCATGCCGGGACAGGGGGGGAATGAGCAGTTCTTC.

On this clonotype: Being off target in a library aimed at alpha chains, this beta chain has a size of little meaning. V is TRBV3-1 and J is TRBJ2-4; possibly TRBD1 or TRBD2 for D (5 bases each). This CDR3 is 16 amino acids long. Trimming removed 1 base from V and 5 bases from J, with 15 bases in between. The germline V gene has CDR1 LGHDT and CDR2 YNNKEL (reference sequence). CDR3: CASSQVGPGTENIQYF. CDR3 bases: TGTGCCAGCAGCCAAGTCGGGCCGGGGACGGAAAACATTCAGTACTTC.

By share, this clonotype ranks as medium-sized. In a library made to pick up alpha chains, this beta chain is a stray read with a size that means little. The chain is built from TRBV24-1 and TRBJ2-1; 7 positions match TRBD2. Germline CDR1 and CDR2: KGHDR and SFDVKD. The ends lost 1 base at V and 1 base at J; junction bases unmatched: 9. The CDR3 extends over 18 amino acids. Written as DNA, the CDR3 is TGTGCCACCAGTGATTTTGGGCCTAGCGGAAGGTCCTACAATGAGCAGTTCTTC. Amino acid sequence: CATSDFGPSGRSYNEQFF.

This clonotype was seen at least ten times. Since it is a stray read in a library aimed at alpha chains, this beta chain has a size that is not meaningful. The chain couples TRBV7-8 to TRBJ1-4; no clear D gene. The CDR3 is 13 amino acids. Germline V gene data show CDR1 as SGHVS and CDR2 as FQNEAQ. V was shortened by 5 bases and J by 8 bases, with 12 bases between the two germline ends. The CDR3 here is CASSPWLGEKLFF. The DNA of the CDR3 is TGTGCCAGCAGCCCCTGGTTAGGGGAAAAACTGTTTTTT.

The sample holds a few counts of this clonotype. This beta chain appears as a stray read in a library generated for alpha chains; its size is not informative. The V call is TRBV6-5, the J call TRBJ2-2; 7 bases line up with TRBD2. The germline gives CDR1 MNHEY, CDR2 SVGAGI. With V trimmed by 2 bases and J by 0 bases, 3 bases remained unmatched. The CDR3 consists of 16 residues. For the CDR3, the DNA is TGTGCCAGCAGTTACAGCGGGACCACGAACACCGGGGAGCTGTTTTTT. Amino acids: CASSYSGTTNTGELFF.

In regard to this clonotype: With the library built for alpha chains, this beta chain is off target and its frequency is not meaningful. The chain is built from TRBV19 and TRBJ1-5, with TRBD1 matching over 8 bases. The germline V gene encodes CDR1 LNHDA and CDR2 SQIVND (reference sequence). This CDR3 is 15 amino acids long. The trim removed 8 bases at V and 6 bases at J, leaving 12 bases unmatched. DNA of the CDR3: TGTGCCAGTCTCGGAAGTCGACAGGGGAGTCAGCCCCAGCATTTT. Its protein is CASLGSRQGSQPQHF.